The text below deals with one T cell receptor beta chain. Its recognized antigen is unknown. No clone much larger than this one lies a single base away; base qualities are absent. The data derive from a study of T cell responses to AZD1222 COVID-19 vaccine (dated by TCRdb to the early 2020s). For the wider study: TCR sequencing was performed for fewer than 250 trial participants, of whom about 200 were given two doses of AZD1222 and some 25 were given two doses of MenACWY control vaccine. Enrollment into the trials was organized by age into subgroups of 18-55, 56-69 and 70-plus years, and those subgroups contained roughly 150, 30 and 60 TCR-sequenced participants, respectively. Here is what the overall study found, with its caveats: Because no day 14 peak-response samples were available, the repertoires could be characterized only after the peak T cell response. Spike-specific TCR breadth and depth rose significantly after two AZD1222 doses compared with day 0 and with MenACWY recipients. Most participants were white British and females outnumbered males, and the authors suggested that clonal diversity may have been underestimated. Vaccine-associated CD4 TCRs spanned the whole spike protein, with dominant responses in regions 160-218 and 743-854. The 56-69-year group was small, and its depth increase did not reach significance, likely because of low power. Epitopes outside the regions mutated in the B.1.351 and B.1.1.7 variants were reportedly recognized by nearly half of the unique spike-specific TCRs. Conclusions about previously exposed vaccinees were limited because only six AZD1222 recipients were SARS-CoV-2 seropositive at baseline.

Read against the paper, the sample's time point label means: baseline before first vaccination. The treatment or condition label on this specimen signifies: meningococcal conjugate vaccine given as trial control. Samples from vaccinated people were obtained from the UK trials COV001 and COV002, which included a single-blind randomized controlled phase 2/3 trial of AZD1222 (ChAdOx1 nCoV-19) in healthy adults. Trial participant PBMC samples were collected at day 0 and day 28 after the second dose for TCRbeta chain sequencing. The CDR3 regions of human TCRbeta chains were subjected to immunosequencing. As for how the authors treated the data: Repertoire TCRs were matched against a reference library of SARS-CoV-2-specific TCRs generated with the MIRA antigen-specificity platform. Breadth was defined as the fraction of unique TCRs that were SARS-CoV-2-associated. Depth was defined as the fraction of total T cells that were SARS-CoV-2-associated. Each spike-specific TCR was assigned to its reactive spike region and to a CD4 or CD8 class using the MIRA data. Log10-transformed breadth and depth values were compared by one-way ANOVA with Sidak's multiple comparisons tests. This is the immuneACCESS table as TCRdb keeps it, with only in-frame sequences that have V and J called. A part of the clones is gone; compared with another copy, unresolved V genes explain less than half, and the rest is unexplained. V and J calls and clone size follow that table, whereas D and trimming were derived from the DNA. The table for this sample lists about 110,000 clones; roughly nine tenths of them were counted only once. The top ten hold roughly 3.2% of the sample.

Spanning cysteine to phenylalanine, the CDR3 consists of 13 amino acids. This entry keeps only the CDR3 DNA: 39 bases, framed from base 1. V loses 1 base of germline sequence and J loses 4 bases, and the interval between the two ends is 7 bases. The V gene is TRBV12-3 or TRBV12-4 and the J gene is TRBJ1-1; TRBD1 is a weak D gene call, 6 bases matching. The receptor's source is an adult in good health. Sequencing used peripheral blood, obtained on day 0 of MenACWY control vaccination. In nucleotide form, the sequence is TGTGCCAGCAGTTTAGAGGGGGGCACTGAAGCTTTCTTT. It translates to CASSLEGGTEAFF.